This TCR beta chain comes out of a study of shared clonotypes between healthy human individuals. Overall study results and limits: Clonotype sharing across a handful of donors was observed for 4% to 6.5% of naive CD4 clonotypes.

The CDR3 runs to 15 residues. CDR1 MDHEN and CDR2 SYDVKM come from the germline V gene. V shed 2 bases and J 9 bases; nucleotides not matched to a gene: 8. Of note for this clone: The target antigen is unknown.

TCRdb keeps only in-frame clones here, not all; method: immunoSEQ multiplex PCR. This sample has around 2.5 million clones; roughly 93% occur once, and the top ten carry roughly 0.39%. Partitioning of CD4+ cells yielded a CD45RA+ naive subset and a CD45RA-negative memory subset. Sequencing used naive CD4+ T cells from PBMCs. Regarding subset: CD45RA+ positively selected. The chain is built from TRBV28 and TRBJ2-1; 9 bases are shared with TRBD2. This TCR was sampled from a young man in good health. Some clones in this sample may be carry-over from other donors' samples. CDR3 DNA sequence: TGTGCCAGCAGTTTACCAGGACTAGCGTTGGCTGAGCAGTTCTTC. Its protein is CASSLPGLALAEQFF.